This entry lists 20 T cell receptor beta chains sequenced from one sample in a study of cytomegalovirus exposure and HLA in healthy donors. The PCR ran on 60 Vbeta and 13 Jbeta primers. Data came from immunoSEQ multiplex PCR; TCRdb stores just in-frame clones and leaves some out. The sample has about 160,000 clones; 65% to 80% are singletons. The sequenced sample consisted of PBMCs. The receptors here all came from a man between 35 and 55 years old in good health and CMV-seropositive.

The V call is TRBV30, the J call TRBJ1-5, with D possibly being TRBD1 (5 bases). CDR3 length: 14 amino acids. The germline V gene encodes CDR1 GTSNPN and CDR2 SVGIG (reference sequence). Trimming took off 2 bases at V and 2 bases at J, with 10 bases between the two ends. The CDR3 DNA reads TGTGCCTGGAGTAGGGGTTTGGGCAATCAGCCCCAGCATTTT. Translating it yields CAWSRGLGNQPQHF.

The chain combines TRBV5-4 with TRBJ2-5; 10 nucleotides match TRBD2. Germline CDR1 SGHNT, CDR2 YYREEE (reference sequence). J gave up 5 bases and V 7 bases, and 11 bases lay outside the gene matches. This CDR3 has 15 residues. CDR3 nucleotides: TGTGCCAGCTCACCTAGCGGGAGTGGTGTCGAGACCCAGTACTTC. It codes for CASSPSGSGVETQYF.

The J gene is TRBJ2-1, the V gene TRBV6-4; 11 nucleotides agree with TRBD2. CDR3 length: 14 amino acids. The germline V gene has CDR1 MRHNA and CDR2 SNTAGT. V lost 4 bases and J lost 9; bases outside the gene matches: 5. CDR3 in amino acids: CASSVIAGGPEQFF. CDR3 bases: TGTGCCAGCAGTGTGATAGCGGGAGGGCCTGAGCAGTTCTTC.

This clone was picked up a small number of times. Other DNA sequences in the same sample also yield this CDR3. The chain joins TRBV5-4 to TRBJ2-3, with 10 bases fitting TRBD2. In germline, CDR1 is SGHNT, CDR2 YYREEE (reference sequence). The trim removed 1 base at V and 2 bases at J, leaving 4 bases unmatched. The CDR3 extends over 16 amino acids. The CDR3 DNA is TGTGCCAGCAGCTTGAGGCTAGCGGGAGACACAGATACGCAGTATTTT. It specifies CASSLRLAGDTDTQYF.

The chain has TRBV5-4 and TRBJ2-1; 12 bases are shared with TRBD1. The CDR3 consists of 13 residues. CDR1 is SGHNT and CDR2 is YYREEE in the germline V gene (reference sequence). The V segment lost 2 bases and the J segment 15 bases; nucleotides outside the gene matches: 6. CDR3 bases: TGTGCCAGCAGCTTTTTCCGGGACAGGGGGCGGTTCTTC. Translated, it gives CASSFFRDRGRFF.

A few counts support this clone. V gene TRBV28 combines with J gene TRBJ2-7; tentative D call: TRBD1 (6 bases). Trimming pared 7 bases from V and 1 base from J, leaving 14 bases between. CDR3 length: 14 amino acids. The germline V gene has CDR1 MDHEN and CDR2 SYDVKM. The CDR3 protein is CASTSPTGSYEQYF. The CDR3 DNA is TGTGCCAGCACCTCCCCGACAGGATCCTACGAGCAGTACTTC.

V and J are TRBV4-1 and TRBJ2-3; D unresolved. The V end lost 1 base, the J end lost 0 bases, and 14 bases lay between the germline ends. The CDR3 is 17 amino acids. From germline, CDR1 is MGHRA and CDR2 YSYEKL. CDR3 DNA: TGCGCCAGCAGCCAAGCGGCTGACACGGTTAGCACAGATACGCAGTATTTT. Amino acids: CASSQAADTVSTDTQYF.

The V gene is TRBV23-1, the J gene TRBJ2-7; 8 bases are shared with TRBD1. TRBV23-1 is placed among ORFs of uncertain function. V trimming: 1 base; J trimming: 0 bases; junction bases outside the gene matches: 17. CDR3 size: 20 residues. CDR3 sequence (DNA): TGCGCCAGCAGTCAATGTATCCCGCCCCCCCGACAGGGGCCCTCCTACGAGCAGTACTTC. This sequence encodes CASSQCIPPPRQGPSYEQYF.

The V call is TRBV6-1, the J call TRBJ2-7; 9 nucleotides line up with TRBD1. Germline lookup yields CDR1 MNHNS and CDR2 SASEGT. The CDR3 runs 15 residues. J lost 1 base, V lost 6 bases, and 7 bases had no gene match. CDR3 sequence reads: CASRPKQGASYEQYF. For the CDR3, the DNA is TGTGCCAGCAGACCAAAACAGGGGGCTTCCTACGAGCAGTACTTC.

V gene TRBV27 combines with J gene TRBJ1-1, with 9 bases matching TRBD1. Trimming at V came to 4 bases and at J to 11 bases, leaving 8 bases not matched to a gene. CDR3 size: 13 residues. Germline CDR1 MNHEY, CDR2 SMNVEV (reference sequence). CDR3 bases: TGTGCCAGCAGTTACAGAACAGGGGGCGAGGCTTTCTTT. Its translation is CASSYRTGGEAFF.

The gene calls are TRBV7-3 and TRBJ2-2, with D hard to call. Germline CDR1 SGHTA, CDR2 FQGTGA. The V and J ends lost 4 bases and 2 bases respectively, with 8 bases between them. CDR3 size: 14 residues. Here the CDR3 reads CASSYSGNTGELFF. CDR3 DNA: TGTGCCAGCAGCTACAGTGGCAACACCGGGGAGCTGTTTTTT.

The gene calls are TRBV28 and TRBJ2-3; maybe TRBD2 (5 bases). Per the germline V gene, CDR1 is MDHEN and CDR2 is SYDVKM. V lost 3 bases and J 2 bases, leaving 15 bases between the germline ends. The CDR3 extends over 16 amino acids. The CDR3 sequence: CASSFEGLKYTDTQYF. The CDR3 DNA reads as TGTGCCAGCAGTTTCGAGGGCCTTAAATACACAGATACGCAGTATTTT.

The genes are TRBV2 and TRBJ2-7, with D hard to call. Trimming pared 4 bases from V and 7 bases from J, leaving 11 bases between. The CDR3 sequence is 12 residues long. Looked up from germline, CDR1 is SNHLY and CDR2 is FYNNEI. CDR3 nucleotide sequence: TGTGCCAGCAGTGGGCGGCTTGGGGAGCAGTACTTC. Its translation: CASSGRLGEQYF.

This clone was counted once. CDR3 sequence reads: CASSVGAGGPQETQYF. The CDR3 bases are TGTGCCAGCAGCGTAGGGGCGGGAGGACCCCAAGAGACCCAGTACTTC. The chain couples TRBV9 to TRBJ2-5; 8 bases are shared with TRBD2. Germline V gene sequence: CDR1 SGDLS, CDR2 YYNGEE. With V trimmed by 0 bases and J by 1 base, 5 bases remained unmatched. CDR3 length: 16 residues.

The chain combines TRBV5-1 with TRBJ1-5, with a possible D match to TRBD1 (6 bases). V shed 4 bases and J shed 5 bases, with 13 bases lying between them. Germline CDR1 is SGHRS and CDR2 is YFSETQ. CDR3 length equals 14 residues. CDR3 bases: TGCGCCAGCAGCCCCGGACAGAAAGATCAGCCCCAGCATTTT. Residues: CASSPGQKDQPQHF.

The V gene is TRBV10-3, the J gene TRBJ2-5; a weak D match, TRBD2 (6 bases). This CDR3 contains 13 residues. Between the trimmed V and J ends, which lost 7 bases and 3 bases, there was a span of 12 bases. Per the germline V gene, CDR1 is ENHRY and CDR2 is SYGVKD. The CDR3 bases are TGTGCCATCACTAGCGACATTGAAGAGACCCAGTACTTC. The encoded protein is CAITSDIEETQYF.

The count of this clone is one. The chain employs TRBV18 and TRBJ2-3; 13 bases match TRBD2. The CDR3 has 16 residues. J was trimmed by 5 bases and V by 10 bases; bases with no gene match: 12. Germline V gene lookup returns CDR1 KGHSH and CDR2 LQKENI. This chain's CDR3 is CATSIGTSGIRDTQYF. The CDR3 region has the DNA TGTGCCACCTCGATTGGGACTAGCGGGATAAGAGATACGCAGTATTTT. The whole variable domain, remainder taken from reference TRBV18 and TRBJ2-3, is NAGVMQNPRHLVRRRGQEARLRCSPMKGHSHVYWYRQLPEEGLKFMVYLQKENIIDESGMPKERFSAEFPKEGPSILRIQQVVRGDSAAYFCATSIGTSGIRDTQYFGPGTRLTVL.

The V gene is TRBV6-5, the J gene TRBJ2-7; 10 bases fit TRBD2. V lost 2 bases, J lost 4 bases, and 5 bases stayed unmatched. The CDR3 has 15 amino acids. In germline, CDR1 is MNHEY, CDR2 SVGAGI. CDR3 protein: CASSYGLAGAYEQYF. The DNA of the CDR3 is TGTGCCAGCAGTTACGGTCTAGCGGGAGCATACGAGCAGTACTTC.

The chain is built from TRBV6-1 and TRBJ2-5, with 10 bases aligning to TRBD1. The CDR3 has 13 residues. V gave up 10 bases and J gave up 4 bases; unmatched junction bases: 6. Germline V CDR1 and CDR2: MNHNS, SASEGT. This CDR3 reads CATSRDRGETQYF. CDR3 DNA sequence: TGTGCCACTTCCCGGGACAGGGGAGAGACCCAGTACTTC.

V and J are TRBV19 and TRBJ2-1; 8 bases line up with TRBD2. This CDR3 is built from 13 residues. The junction had 8 bases not matched to a gene; V was cut back by 9 bases and J by 7 bases. Germline values: CDR1 LNHDA, CDR2 SQIVND (reference sequence). The CDR3 is CARAKREKNEQFF. The CDR3 DNA reads TGTGCCAGAGCAAAGCGGGAGAAGAATGAGCAGTTCTTC.